This is a list of T cell receptor beta chains from one sample in a study. From the 5' RACE reads, TCRdb called clonotypes with MiXCR, one entry per CDR3 protein. The sample gives tens of thousands of distinct CDR3 sequences, just under 30% of which show up once; around 3.5% is in the top ten. Sequenced sample: memory CD4+ T cells sorted from a lymph node. These receptors were obtained from a female donor with breast cancer. Each CDR3 is given with its conserved first and last residue. Each record gives: CDR3 protein, CDR3 DNA, J gene, V gene, D gene, clone size. A D gene is named only where the DNA matches it firmly. Part of the rows lack a size; the others show once, few, many or a class for expanded clones.

CASSYTGGEETQYF | TGCGCCAGCAGCTATACAGGGGGCGAAGAGACCCAGTACTTC | TRBJ2-5 | TRBV5-1 | TRBD1 | few
CASSTRGGTYNEQFF | TGTGCCAGCAGCACCCGGGGGGGGACCTACAATGAGCAGTTCTTC | TRBJ2-1 | TRBV7-2 | TRBD2 | .
CASSSTYGQGTLHF | TGTGCCAGCAGCTCCACCTATGGACAGGGCACCCTCCACTTT | TRBJ1-6 | TRBV7-2 | TRBD1 | many
CASSASLGADTQYF | TGTGCCAGCAGCGCATCCCTGGGAGCTGATACGCAGTATTTT | TRBJ2-3 | TRBV9 | . | many
CASSSSGGRTQYF | TGTGCCAGCAGCTCAAGCGGGGGACGCACGCAGTATTTT | TRBJ2-3 | TRBV7-3 | TRBD2 | .
CASSLGRDRVYF | TGTGCCAGCAGCTTAGGCCGGGACAGGGTTTACTTC | TRBJ2-7 | TRBV7-2 | TRBD1 | few
CSVEGGGAYNEQFF | TGCAGCGTTGAGGGCGGGGGGGCCTACAATGAGCAGTTCTTC | TRBJ2-1 | TRBV29-1 | TRBD2 | .
CASSRGGTGEETQYF | TGCGCCAGCAGCCGCGGGGGGACAGGGGAAGAGACCCAGTACTTC | TRBJ2-5 | TRBV5-1 | TRBD1 | .
CASSYGAGGNEQFF | TGTGCCAGCAGTTACGGGGCAGGGGGCAATGAGCAGTTCTTC | TRBJ2-1 | TRBV6-2/TRBV6-3 | TRBD1 | few
CASSLSGSYNEQFF | TGTGCCAGCAGCTTGTCGGGTTCCTACAATGAGCAGTTCTTC | TRBJ2-1 | TRBV5-4 | . | few
CAISESQGRLNTEAFF | TGTGCCATCAGTGAGTCCCAGGGCCGATTGAACACTGAAGCTTTCTTT | TRBJ1-1 | TRBV10-3 | . | .
CASSQAARQGPAYEQYF | TGTGCCAGCAGCCAAGCGGCCCGGCAGGGGCCCGCCTACGAGCAGTACTTC | TRBJ2-7 | TRBV4-2 | . | .
CASSPSQGGGETQYF | TGTGCCAGCTCACCCTCACAGGGAGGTGGAGAGACCCAGTACTTC | TRBJ2-5 | TRBV18 | . | few
CASSLRGNSGNTIYF | TGTGCCAGCAGTTTAAGGGGGAACTCTGGAAACACCATATATTTT | TRBJ1-3 | TRBV27 | . | few
CASSQIPSGSVEQFF | TGCGCCAGCAGCCAAATCCCTAGCGGGAGTGTCGAGCAGTTCTTC | TRBJ2-1 | TRBV4-1 | TRBD2 | few
CASSLGGRTSTEAFF | TGCGCCAGCAGCTTGGGGGGCAGAACGAGCACTGAAGCTTTCTTT | TRBJ1-1 | TRBV5-1 | . | .
CASSEFGRLTYEQYF | TGTGCCAGCAGTGAATTCGGGCGGCTAACCTACGAGCAGTACTTC | TRBJ2-7 | TRBV25-1 | . | .
CASSLPGEETQYF | TGCGCCAGCAGCTTGCCAGGGGAAGAGACCCAGTACTTC | TRBJ2-5 | TRBV5-1 | . | few
CASRGSGGGSWSYEQYF | TGTGCCAGCCGAGGGTCCGGGGGCGGGAGTTGGTCCTACGAGCAGTACTTC | TRBJ2-7 | TRBV28 | . | many
CASSQDNTGYNEQFF | TGTGCCAGCAGCCAAGATAATACGGGCTACAATGAGCAGTTCTTC | TRBJ2-1 | TRBV4-2 | . | medium-sized
CSATTSGDTYEQYF | TGCAGTGCCACGACTAGCGGGGATACCTACGAGCAGTACTTC | TRBJ2-7 | TRBV20-1 | TRBD2 | few